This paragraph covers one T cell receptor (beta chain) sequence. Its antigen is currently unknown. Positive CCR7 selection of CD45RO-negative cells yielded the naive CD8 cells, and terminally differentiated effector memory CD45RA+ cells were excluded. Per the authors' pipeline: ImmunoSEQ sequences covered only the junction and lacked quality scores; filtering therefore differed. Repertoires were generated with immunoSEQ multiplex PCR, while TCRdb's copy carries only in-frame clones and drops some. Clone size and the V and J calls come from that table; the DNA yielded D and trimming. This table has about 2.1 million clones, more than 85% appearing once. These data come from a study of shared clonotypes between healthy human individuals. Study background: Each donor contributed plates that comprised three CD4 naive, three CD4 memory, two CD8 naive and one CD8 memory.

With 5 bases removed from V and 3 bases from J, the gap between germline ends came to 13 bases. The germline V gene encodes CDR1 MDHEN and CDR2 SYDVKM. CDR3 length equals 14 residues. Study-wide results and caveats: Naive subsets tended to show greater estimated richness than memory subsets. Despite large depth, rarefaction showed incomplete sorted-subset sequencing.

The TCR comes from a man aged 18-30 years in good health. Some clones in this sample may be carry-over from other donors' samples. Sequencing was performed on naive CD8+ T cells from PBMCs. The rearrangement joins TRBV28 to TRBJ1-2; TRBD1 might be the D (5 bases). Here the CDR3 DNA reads TGTGCCAGCAGTCCCTCAGGGACCTACTATGGCTACACCTTC. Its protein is CASSPSGTYYGYTF.